The 24 T cell receptor beta chains listed next were all sequenced from one sample in a study of cytomegalovirus exposure and HLA in healthy donors. Measured with immunoSEQ multiplex PCR; TCRdb has only the in-frame clones, and not every one. The table lists over 200,000 clones, roughly 83% of them singletons. Sequencing was performed on PBMCs. These receptors were taken from a woman younger than 35 in good health and CMV-seronegative.

The rearrangement joins TRBV27 to TRBJ2-1; TRBD2 aligns across 8 bases. J lost 8 bases, V lost 6 bases, and 9 bases had no gene match. Germline CDR1 reads MNHEY; CDR2 reads SMNVEV (reference sequence). The CDR3 sequence is 14 residues long. CDR3 nucleotides: TGTGCCAGCAGGACTAGCGACTGGAGGGATGAGCAGTTCTTC. This sequence encodes CASRTSDWRDEQFF.

The chain is built from TRBV27 and TRBJ2-2; D is possibly TRBD2 (6 bases). Germline CDR1 and CDR2: MNHEY and SMNVEV (reference sequence). The V gene lost 4 bases and the J gene lost 0 bases, with 9 bases spanning the gap. This CDR3 region has 15 residues. The CDR3 loop is CASSWRGANTGELFF. CDR3 bases: TGTGCCAGCAGTTGGAGGGGCGCGAACACCGGGGAGCTGTTTTTT.

This clone occurred a few times. The chain employs TRBV19 and TRBJ1-3; D remains unclear. CDR1 is LNHDA and CDR2 is SQIVND in the germline V gene (reference sequence). The V end lost 10 bases, the J end lost 3 bases, and 16 bases lay between the germline ends. The CDR3 length is 14 residues. CDR3 region: CATSQDSVGNTIYF. CDR3 DNA sequence: TGTGCCACTTCCCAGGACTCTGTTGGAAACACCATATATTTT.

J is TRBJ2-3 and V is TRBV19; 7 positions match TRBD2. Germline CDR1 reads LNHDA; CDR2 reads SQIVND (reference sequence). The ends lost 1 base at V and 2 bases at J; junction bases unmatched: 6. The CDR3 sequence is 16 residues long. The CDR3 region is CASSIASGLLTDTQYF. CDR3 sequence (DNA): TGTGCCAGTAGTATAGCGTCGGGACTACTCACAGATACGCAGTATTTT.

The chain joins TRBV2 to TRBJ1-4; 8 bases are a match to TRBD1. In germline, CDR1 is SNHLY, CDR2 FYNNEI. The CDR3 is 14 residues long. V dropped 5 bases and J dropped 5; count of bases not matched to a gene: 4. The CDR3 loop is CASSQGATNEKLFF. Here the CDR3 DNA reads TGTGCCAGCAGTCAGGGGGCGACGAATGAAAAACTGTTTTTT.

This rearrangement joins TRBV28 to TRBJ1-2; the D is unclear. The CDR3 is 13 residues long. V lost 4 bases and J 6 bases, leaving 12 bases between the germline ends. Germline V CDR1 and CDR2: MDHEN, SYDVKM. Here the CDR3 reads CASSYPSWDGYTF. The CDR3 nucleotides read TGTGCCAGCAGTTACCCCTCCTGGGATGGCTACACCTTC.

The rearrangement links TRBV13 to TRBJ2-7; perhaps TRBD2 as D (6 bases). Germline V gives CDR1 PRHDT, CDR2 FYEKMQ (reference sequence). The CDR3 runs to 12 residues. The V end lost 5 bases, the J end lost 6 bases, and 11 bases lay between the germline ends. CDR3 loop: CASSHGTGEQYF. CDR3 bases: TGTGCCAGCAGCCACGGGACTGGCGAGCAGTACTTC.

CDR3: CASSPIGRVSGTDTQYF. DNA for the CDR3: TGTGCCAGCAGCCCTATCGGTCGGGTTAGTGGCACAGATACGCAGTATTTT. The chain recombines TRBV7-6 with TRBJ2-3; no definite D call. The ends were cut back, 5 bases at V and 1 base at J, with 19 bases in the middle. This CDR3 region has 17 residues. Per the germline V gene, CDR1 is SGHVS and CDR2 is FNYEAQ.

This clone was found a few times. CDR3 coding DNA: TGTGCCAGCAGTTTAGAGCCGGGAAACACTGAAGCTTTCTTT. Protein product: CASSLEPGNTEAFF. The J gene is TRBJ1-1, the V gene TRBV28, with D hard to call. V was cut by 2 bases and J by 2 bases, with 9 bases left in between. Per the germline V gene, CDR1 is MDHEN and CDR2 is SYDVKM. CDR3 length: 14 amino acids.

Written as DNA, the CDR3 is TGCGCCAGCAGCTTGTTGGGGGCAGAGACTGAAGCTTTCTTT. It codes for CASSLLGAETEAFF. V and J are TRBV5-1 and TRBJ1-1; TRBD1 might be the D (6 bases). The germline V gene has CDR1 SGHRS and CDR2 YFSETQ. Trimming left V 1 base short and J 5 bases short, with 12 bases between. The CDR3 totals 14 residues.

This clone was detected only a few times. The chain has TRBV28 and TRBJ2-7, with 8 bases fitting TRBD2. Germline lookup yields CDR1 MDHEN and CDR2 SYDVKM. Germline trimming cut 5 bases from V and 1 base from J; bases unmatched to any gene: 7. The CDR3 length is 15 residues. The CDR3 region is CASSTYRGGSYEQYF. The DNA of the CDR3 is TGTGCCAGCAGTACATACCGCGGGGGGTCCTACGAGCAGTACTTC.

This clone was recorded only once. The chain uses TRBV7-9 and TRBJ2-5; 9 nucleotides line up with TRBD1. With V trimmed by 5 bases and J by 4 bases, 8 bases remained unmatched. The CDR3 runs 15 residues. In germline, CDR1 is SEHNR, CDR2 FQNEAQ (reference sequence). CDR3: CASSPTKTGGETQYF. DNA of the CDR3: TGTGCCAGCAGCCCCACCAAGACAGGGGGAGAGACCCAGTACTTC. Full variable domain (remainder filled in from reference TRBV7-9 and TRBJ2-5): DTGVSQNPRHKITKRGQNVTFRCDPISEHNRLYWYRQTLGQGPEFLTYFQNEAQLEKSRLLSDRFSAERPKGSFSTLEIQRTEQGDSAMYLCASSPTKTGGETQYFGPGTRLLVL.

V is TRBV6-5 and J is TRBJ1-1, with D possibly being TRBD1 (6 bases). Trimming pared 4 bases from V and 4 bases from J, leaving 16 bases between. CDR3 length: 15 residues. CDR1 and CDR2 (germline): MNHEY, SVGAGI. The chain's CDR3 is CASSSPGHRGTEAFF. CDR3 sequence (DNA): TGTGCCAGCAGTTCTCCGGGACACCGGGGCACTGAAGCTTTCTTT.

CDR3 nucleotide sequence: TGTGCCAGCAGCTTTAAGGCAGGGAGGACCCCTGAAGCTTTCTTT. Protein: CASSFKAGRTPEAFF. The chain has TRBV7-2 and TRBJ1-1, with D perhaps matching TRBD1 (5 bases). The CDR3 covers 15 residues. The ends were cut back, 3 bases at V and 6 bases at J, with 17 bases in the middle. CDR1 SGHTA and CDR2 FQGNSA come from the germline V gene. The variable domain in full, with the rest retrieved from reference TRBV7-2 and TRBJ1-1, is GAGVSQSPSNKVTEKGKDVELRCDPISGHTALYWYRQSLGQGLEFLIYFQGNSAPDKSGLPSDRFSAERTGGSVSTLTIQRTQQEDSAVYLCASSFKAGRTPEAFFGQGTRLTVV.

V usage is TRBV2 and J usage is TRBJ1-5, with 7 bases fitting TRBD1. The germline V gene encodes CDR1 SNHLY and CDR2 FYNNEI. Trimming cost V 8 bases and J 7 bases; bases outside gene matches: 11. The CDR3 has 14 residues. CDR3 DNA sequence: TGTGCCAGCGTGGAAGACAGGGATTACCAGCCCCAGCATTTT. Its protein product is CASVEDRDYQPQHF.

This clone was counted a few times. The V and J genes are TRBV11-2 and TRBJ1-6, with TRBD1 identical over 7 bases. V lost 5 bases to trimming and J lost 0 bases; unmatched junction nucleotides: 10. The CDR3 runs to 18 residues. Per germline, CDR1 SGHAT and CDR2 FQNNGV. The CDR3 here is CASSLRSGGSSYNSPLHF. CDR3 nucleotide sequence: TGTGCCAGCAGCCTCCGTTCAGGGGGAAGCTCCTATAATTCACCCCTCCACTTT.

This chain connects TRBV7-4 to TRBJ2-7, with D hard to call. Trimming took 5 bases from V and 1 from J, leaving 15 bases between them. CDR3 length equals 15 residues. Germline V lookup: CDR1 SGHVT, CDR2 SQSDAQ. CDR3 in DNA: TGTGCCAGCAGCCCACCCTGGACCCCTTCCTACGAGCAGTACTTC. Amino acids: CASSPPWTPSYEQYF.

The chain carries TRBV5-6 and TRBJ1-2, with D perhaps matching TRBD1 (5 bases). Germline assignment: CDR1 SGHDT and CDR2 YYEEEE. The CDR3 covers 13 residues. Trimming shortened V by 4 bases and J by 4 bases, and 11 bases separated the two germline ends. This CDR3 reads CASSTRDGYGYTF. CDR3 coding DNA: TGTGCCAGCAGCACCCGGGACGGCTATGGCTACACCTTC. The full variable domain, its missing parts supplied by reference TRBV5-6 and TRBJ1-2, is DAGVTQSPTHLIKTRGQQVTLRCSPKSGHDTVSWYQQALGQGPQFIFQYYEEEERQRGNFPDRFSGHQFPNYSSELNVNALLLGDSALYLCASSTRDGYGYTFGSGTRLTVV.

The chain has TRBV30 and TRBJ2-2, with 8 bases matching TRBD1. The junction had 7 bases not matched to a gene; V was cut back by 3 bases and J by 1 base. Germline V gives CDR1 GTSNPN, CDR2 SVGIG (reference sequence). The CDR3 totals 16 residues. CDR3 region: CAWSRRGTGNTGELFF. In DNA form, the CDR3 reads TGTGCCTGGAGCCGAAGGGGGACAGGGAACACCGGGGAGCTGTTTTTT.

This chain joins TRBV9 and TRBJ2-3; D might be TRBD1 or TRBD2, each matching 5 bases. This CDR3 is built from 14 residues. Germline V gives CDR1 SGDLS, CDR2 YYNGEE. Trimming removed 3 bases from V and 3 bases from J, with 11 bases in between. As DNA, the CDR3 is TGTGCCAGCAGCGCCCAGGGACCAACAGATACGCAGTATTTT. This gives the protein CASSAQGPTDTQYF.

This clone showed up just a few times. The chain is built from TRBV2 and TRBJ1-5; D might be TRBD1 (5 bases). Germline CDR1 is SNHLY and CDR2 is FYNNEI. Trimming took off 2 bases at V and 0 bases at J, with 17 bases between the two ends. CDR3 length: 18 residues. This CDR3 is CASSEQGLISYSNQPQHF. The CDR3 coding sequence is TGTGCCAGCAGTGAACAGGGCCTGATCTCCTATAGCAATCAGCCCCAGCATTTT.

This rearrangement joins TRBV2 to TRBJ2-5, with D uncertain. Germline V gene sequence: CDR1 SNHLY, CDR2 FYNNEI. V lost 7 bases and J lost 3, with 6 bases in between. The CDR3 is made up of 11 amino acids. The CDR3 spells CASTVEETQYF. The CDR3 coding sequence is TGTGCCAGCACTGTTGAAGAGACCCAGTACTTC.

This clone has only one observation. The chain carries TRBV28 and TRBJ1-4; maybe TRBD1 (6 bases). The ends were cut back, 6 bases at V and 10 bases at J, with 18 bases in the middle. The CDR3 has 14 residues. Germline CDR1 is MDHEN and CDR2 is SYDVKM. Here the CDR3 reads CASRRQDRWRKLFF. DNA of the CDR3: TGTGCCAGCAGGCGACAGGACCGCTGGCGAAAACTGTTTTTT. The full variable domain, its missing parts supplied by reference TRBV28 and TRBJ1-4, is DVKVTQSSRYLVKRTGEKVFLECVQDMDHENMFWYRQDPGLGLRLIYFSYDVKMKEKGDIPEGYSVSREKKERFSLILESASTNQTSMYLCASRRQDRWRKLFFGSGTQLSVL.

This chain connects TRBV5-6 to TRBJ2-7; perhaps TRBD1 as D (5 bases). Looked up from germline, CDR1 is SGHDT and CDR2 is YYEEEE. The CDR3 is 14 residues long. Trimming removed 4 bases at V and 3 bases at J, with 14 bases between. The CDR3 DNA is TGTGCCAGCAGCGTTGGGCCAGGGATCTACGAGCAGTACTTC. The encoded protein is CASSVGPGIYEQYF.